The 10 T cell receptor beta chains given below trace back to one sample, sequenced in a study of T cell responses to AZD1222 COVID-19 vaccine. Clones were sequenced by immunoSEQ multiplex PCR, and TCRdb holds only the in-frame ones, with some missing. The sample holds some 31,000 clones, roughly 93% seen once. The sequenced sample was peripheral blood, obtained on day 0 of AZD1222 vaccination. These receptors all come from an adult in good health.

This clone came up once. The gene calls are TRBV28 and TRBJ1-2; D might be TRBD1 (5 bases). Germline V CDR1 and CDR2: MDHEN, SYDVKM. Trimming removed 8 bases at V and 0 bases at J, with 13 bases between. This CDR3 is 14 amino acids long. The DNA for the CDR3 is TGTGCCAGCGCAAAGGGGAGGGCTAACTATGGCTACACCTTC. This codes for CASAKGRANYGYTF.

The rearrangement joins TRBV19 to TRBJ1-2, with D maybe TRBD1 (5 bases). Trimming pared 0 bases from V and 4 bases from J, leaving 9 bases between. The CDR3 consists of 14 residues. In germline, CDR1 is LNHDA, CDR2 SQIVND (reference sequence). The CDR3 region is CASSIEAGSYGYTF. The CDR3 coding sequence is TGTGCCAGTAGTATAGAGGCAGGGAGCTATGGCTACACCTTC.

The genes are TRBV5-6 and TRBJ2-1, with 10 bases lining up with TRBD2. The length of the CDR3 is 16 residues. CDR1 SGHDT and CDR2 YYEEEE come from the germline V gene. Trimming removed 2 bases from V and 1 base from J; junction bases left unmatched: 3. This chain's CDR3 is CASSFSLAGSYNEQFF. The DNA of the CDR3 is TGTGCCAGCAGCTTTTCACTAGCGGGGTCCTACAATGAGCAGTTCTTC.

The sample holds one count of this clone. The chain joins TRBV30 to TRBJ1-2; D remains unclear. Trimming pared 0 bases from V and 8 bases from J, leaving 13 bases between. Per germline, CDR1 GTSNPN and CDR2 SVGIG (reference sequence). CDR3 size: 13 residues. CDR3 loop: CAWSVSLTSGYTF. The CDR3 nucleotides read TGTGCCTGGAGTGTGTCCCTAACTTCCGGCTACACCTTC.

V and J are TRBV7-8 and TRBJ1-5; tentatively, D is TRBD1 (5 bases). Germline V CDR1 and CDR2: SGHVS, FQNEAQ. V lost 5 bases and J 6 bases, leaving 20 bases between the germline ends. This CDR3 comprises 16 residues. CDR3 DNA: TGTGCCAGCAGCCCCTTGCTGGGGGGTCGCGGTCAGCCCCAGCATTTT. Its translation: CASSPLLGGRGQPQHF.

The J gene is TRBJ2-7, the V gene TRBV6-5, with a possible D match to TRBD1 (6 bases). Germline V gene sequence: CDR1 MNHEY, CDR2 SVGAGI. Trimming left V 7 bases short and J 5 bases short, with 15 bases between. The CDR3 spans 13 residues. This chain's CDR3 is CASIQGPPHEQYF. The CDR3, as DNA: TGTGCCAGCATACAGGGTCCCCCCCACGAGCAGTACTTC.

The gene calls are TRBV7-9 and TRBJ2-7; D possibly matches TRBD1 or TRBD2 (6 bases each). V lost 1 base, J lost 6 bases, and 7 bases lay in between. The CDR3 sequence is 12 residues long. CDR1 and CDR2 (germline): SEHNR, FQNEAQ (reference sequence). For the CDR3, the DNA is TGTGCCAGCAGCTTAGAGGGGGGCGAGCAGTACTTC. This codes for CASSLEGGEQYF.

The J gene is TRBJ2-7, the V gene TRBV12-5; 8 positions match TRBD1. Germline assignment: CDR1 LGHNT and CDR2 FRNRAP. J lost 3 bases, V lost 5 bases, and 9 bases had no gene match. The CDR3 runs to 15 residues. In DNA, the CDR3 is TGTGCTAGTGGTCCAGACCAGGGGGCGGACTACGAGCAGTACTTC. This sequence encodes CASGPDQGADYEQYF.

This chain uses TRBV27 with TRBJ1-5, with TRBD1 matching 9 bases. Per the germline V gene, CDR1 is MNHEY and CDR2 is SMNVEV (reference sequence). J lost 6 bases, V lost 5 bases, and 8 bases had no gene match. The CDR3 runs to 15 residues. Here the CDR3 DNA reads TGTGCCAGCAGTGGTCGGGACAGGGTAACTCAGCCCCAGCATTTT. Translating gives CASSGRDRVTQPQHF.

This clone was seen just once. The V and J genes are TRBV28 and TRBJ1-5; D might be TRBD1 (5 bases). Germline V CDR1 and CDR2: MDHEN, SYDVKM. The CDR3 spans 14 residues. V was cut by 6 bases and J by 0 bases, with 9 bases left in between. DNA for the CDR3: TGTGCCAGCAGGGGGACGGATAGCAATCAGCCCCAGCATTTT. This gives the protein CASRGTDSNQPQHF.